Listed here are 19 T cell receptor beta chains from one sample, sequenced in a study of blood T cell repertoires in COVID-19. Some clones are missing from TCRdb's copy, which holds only in-frame ones; the method was immunoSEQ multiplex PCR. Seen here are around 250,000 clones, more than 75% observed once, and the top ten hold around an eighth. Source material: peripheral blood. The receptors shown here come from a man older than 75 with acute or convalescent COVID-19.

The chain couples TRBV3-1 (or the pseudogene TRBV3-2) to TRBJ1-4; TRBD1 agrees at 7 bases. V trimming: 5 bases; J trimming: 6 bases; junction bases outside the gene matches: 9. The germline gives CDR1 LGHDT, CDR2 YNNKEL (reference sequence). The CDR3 sequence is 15 residues long. CDR3 in amino acids: CASSALTGAHEKLFF. In DNA form, the CDR3 reads TGTGCCAGCAGCGCCCTAACAGGGGCGCATGAAAAACTGTTTTTT.

V and J are TRBV21-1 and TRBJ2-3; the D call in the table, TRBD1, was not verified against the DNA. TRBV21-1 is a documented pseudogene. The CDR3 spans 16 residues. CDR3 coding DNA: TGTGCCAGCAGCAAAGTTGGGACAGGGTTCACAGATACGCAGTATTTT. Protein: CASSKVGTGFTDTQYF.

This chain connects TRBV5-4 to TRBJ1-6; D is uncertain. The CDR3 extends over 15 amino acids. Per germline, CDR1 SGHNT and CDR2 YYREEE (reference sequence). V was pared by 0 bases and J by 9 bases, with 13 bases between. DNA for the CDR3: TGTGCCAGCAGCTTGGATCTGAGCGGCGCTTCACCCCTCCACTTT. This gives the protein CASSLDLSGASPLHF.

V usage is TRBV19 and J usage is TRBJ2-2; the match to TRBD2 covers 10 bases. The junction had 6 bases not matched to a gene; V was cut back by 6 bases and J by 2 bases. CDR3 size: 16 residues. Germline CDR1 reads LNHDA; CDR2 reads SQIVND (reference sequence). In DNA form, the CDR3 reads TGTGCCAGTAGACAAGGACTAGCGGTTAACACCGGGGAGCTGTTTTTT. This codes for CASRQGLAVNTGELFF. Supplemented by reference TRBV19 and TRBJ2-2, the full variable domain reads DGGITQSPKYLFRKEGQNVTLSCEQNLNHDAMYWYRQDPGQGLRLIYYSQIVNDFQKGDIAEGYSVSREKKESFPLTVTSAQKNPTAFYLCASRQGLAVNTGELFFGEGSRLTVL.

This clone showed up just once. This chain uses TRBV27 with TRBJ1-2; D is possibly TRBD1 (6 bases). The CDR3 has 16 residues. Trimming left V 5 bases short and J 10 bases short, with 26 bases between. Germline V gene sequence: CDR1 MNHEY, CDR2 SMNVEV (reference sequence). The CDR3 bases are TGTGCCAGCAGTAAGGGGGGGGCAGGGCCTTTGGGGGACTACACCTTC. Its protein product is CASSKGGAGPLGDYTF.

The chain is built from TRBV19 and TRBJ2-3; possibly TRBD1 for D (6 bases). The CDR3 spans 16 residues. Trimming took 2 bases from V and 2 from J, leaving 14 bases between them. Germline values: CDR1 LNHDA, CDR2 SQIVND (reference sequence). The CDR3 coding sequence is TGTGCCAGTAGTATAAACCCCAGGGGCATCACAGATACGCAGTATTTT. It yields the protein CASSINPRGITDTQYF.

This clone was recorded a few times. The rearrangement links TRBV6-4 to TRBJ1-4, with D hard to call. V was cut by 3 bases and J by 10 bases, with 15 bases left in between. The CDR3 covers 14 residues. Germline V gives CDR1 MRHNA, CDR2 SNTAGT. The CDR3 is CASSEGAGGGKLFF. CDR3 bases: TGTGCCAGCAGTGAAGGTGCAGGAGGAGGAAAACTGTTTTTT.

The chain joins TRBV9 to TRBJ2-5; maybe TRBD2 (7 bases). This CDR3 comprises 15 residues. Germline V gene sequence: CDR1 SGDLS, CDR2 YYNGEE. Trimming removed 3 bases from V and 4 bases from J, with 16 bases in between. CDR3 DNA sequence: TGTGCCAGCAGCGCCGGAGGGGGGGGGCGAGAGACCCAGTACTTC. Protein product: CASSAGGGGRETQYF. Drawing the rest from reference TRBV9 and TRBJ2-5, the complete variable domain is DSGVTQTPKHLITATGQRVTLRCSPRSGDLSVYWYQQSLDQGLQFLIQYYNGEERAKGNILERFSAQQFPDLHSELNLSSLELGDSALYFCASSAGGGGRETQYFGPGTRLLVL.

Concerning this clone: This CDR3 is also generated by other DNA sequences in the sample. This chain links TRBV7-2 with TRBJ2-1; no firm D call. V was trimmed by 0 bases and J by 4 bases, leaving 7 bases between them. Germline V gives CDR1 SGHTA, CDR2 FQGNSA. The CDR3 runs 14 residues. CDR3 region: CASSLARRYNEQFF. The CDR3 nucleotides read TGTGCCAGCAGCTTAGCGCGTCGATACAATGAGCAGTTCTTC.

V gene TRBV5-5 combines with J gene TRBJ1-5; no clear D. The CDR3 contains 13 residues. Trimming took off 5 bases at V and 2 bases at J, with 8 bases between the two ends. Per germline, CDR1 SGHKS and CDR2 YYEKEE (reference sequence). The CDR3 DNA is TGTGCCAGCAGTTGGGAGGGCAATCAGCCCCAGCATTTT. Residues: CASSWEGNQPQHF.

The chain recombines TRBV20-1 with TRBJ1-6, with D unclear. The CDR3 totals 15 residues. Looked up from germline, CDR1 is DFQATT and CDR2 is SNEGSKA (reference sequence). Trimming removed 3 bases from V and 6 bases from J, with 15 bases in between. CDR3: CSASPRQLANSPLHF. DNA of the CDR3: TGCAGTGCTAGTCCTCGGCAATTAGCTAATTCACCCCTCCACTTT.

The chain couples TRBV18 to TRBJ2-3, with D possibly matching TRBD2 (6 bases). CDR3 length equals 17 residues. Trimming left V 1 base short and J 0 bases short, with 14 bases between. Germline CDR1 is KGHSH and CDR2 is LQKENI. For the CDR3, the DNA is TGTGCCAGCTCACCACGGAGGGCCCCTACTAGCACAGATACGCAGTATTTT. Its protein product is CASSPRRAPTSTDTQYF.

This clone showed up just once. The V and J genes are TRBV27 and TRBJ1-2; TRBD1 matches at 9 bases. The CDR3 extends over 16 amino acids. With V trimmed by 0 bases and J by 9 bases, 11 bases remained unmatched. Germline V lookup: CDR1 MNHEY, CDR2 SMNVEV (reference sequence). Here the CDR3 DNA reads TGTGCCAGCAGTTTATCCCCCCCCGGGACAGGGTCAAGCTACACCTTC. Its translation: CASSLSPPGTGSSYTF.

V gene TRBV10-3 combines with J gene TRBJ1-1; no reliable D call. V was clipped by 0 bases and J by 11 bases, with 10 bases between them. Germline V CDR1 and CDR2: ENHRY, SYGVKD. The CDR3 totals 12 residues. The CDR3 here is CAISESSSGAFF. The CDR3 DNA is TGTGCCATCAGTGAGTCCTCTTCGGGTGCTTTCTTT.

The chain couples TRBV6-5 to TRBJ1-3; TRBD1 might be the D (6 bases). CDR3 size: 16 residues. Germline V gene sequence: CDR1 MNHEY, CDR2 SVGAGI. V was cut by 2 bases and J by 0 bases, with 11 bases left in between. CDR3 nucleotides: TGTGCCAGCAGTTACAGGAGGACAGCCTCTGGAAACACCATATATTTT. Its translation is CASSYRRTASGNTIYF.

The chain links TRBV19 to TRBJ2-1, with 13 bases aligning to TRBD2. The CDR3 runs to 17 residues. Per germline, CDR1 LNHDA and CDR2 SQIVND (reference sequence). J gave up 5 bases and V 3 bases, and 7 bases lay outside the gene matches. In DNA, the CDR3 is TGTGCCAGTAGTATTCAAGGACTAGCGGGAGTCAACAATGAGCAGTTCTTC. Translation gives CASSIQGLAGVNNEQFF.

The chain has TRBV10-3 and TRBJ1-2, with 7 positions matching TRBD1. CDR1 ENHRY and CDR2 SYGVKD come from the germline V gene. The junction had 12 bases not matched to a gene; V was cut back by 2 bases and J by 0 bases. The CDR3 totals 18 residues. CDR3 sequence: CAISEPDRARRANYGYTF. CDR3 coding DNA: TGTGCCATCAGTGAGCCCGACAGGGCACGCAGAGCTAACTATGGCTACACCTTC.

J is TRBJ1-6 and V is TRBV27; a possible D gene is TRBD1 (6 bases). Germline values: CDR1 MNHEY, CDR2 SMNVEV (reference sequence). The CDR3 consists of 15 residues. V was shortened by 5 bases and J by 2 bases, with 10 bases between the two germline ends. CDR3 in DNA: TGTGCCAGCAGTCCGACAGGTGCCTATAATTCACCCCTCCACTTT. The encoded protein is CASSPTGAYNSPLHF.

The J gene is TRBJ1-4, the V gene TRBV13; D possibly corresponds to TRBD1 (5 bases). With 2 bases removed from V and 1 base from J, the gap between germline ends came to 14 bases. The CDR3 is 17 residues long. The germline gives CDR1 PRHDT, CDR2 FYEKMQ (reference sequence). CDR3: CASSLWGDMETNEKLFF. DNA for the CDR3: TGTGCCAGCAGCTTATGGGGGGATATGGAAACTAATGAAAAACTGTTTTTT.